This is a list of T cell receptor beta chains from one sample in a study of T cell repertoires in cytomegalovirus infection. TCRdb redid the calling of the reads with MiXCR, one entry per CDR3 protein. The data contain a few hundred thousand distinct CDR3 sequences, approximately 10% of them seen just once; the ten biggest clones take up about 15%. What was sequenced was PBMCs. These receptors were taken from a human donor in good health (CMV status not recorded). Some clones in this sample may be carry-over from other donors' samples. Each CDR3 is given with its conserved first and last residue. The D gene is left open where the match is weak. Clone size is not always given. Where it is, it says once, few, many or a class for expanded clones.

cdr3_aa cdr3_nt v_call d_call j_call clone_size
CSATTGHGTEAFF TGCAGCGCAACTACAGGGCATGGCACTGAAGCTTTCTTT TRBV29-1 NA TRBJ1-1 many
CASSPRGGIIYEQYF TGTGCCAGCAGCCCTCGAGGGGGGATAATATACGAGCAGTACTTC TRBV11-3 NA TRBJ2-7 NA
CSATRPASKETQYF TGCAGTGCTACCCGCCCGGCCAGCAAAGAGACCCAGTACTTC TRBV20-1 NA TRBJ2-5 NA
CASSLGGRAGNTIYF TGTGCCAGCAGCTTAGGTGGCAGGGCTGGAAACACCATATATTTT TRBV7-2 NA TRBJ1-3 many
CASSLGPTRYNSPLHF TGTGCCAGCAGTTTGGGACCGACTCGCTATAATTCACCCCTCCACTTT TRBV28 NA TRBJ1-6 many
CASSRQAVSNQPQHF TGTGCCAGCAGCCGACAGGCGGTGAGCAATCAGCCCCAGCATTTT TRBV7-8 NA TRBJ1-5 many
CASSSTSGGSTDTQYF TGTGCCAGCAGCAGCACTAGCGGGGGGAGCACAGATACGCAGTATTTT TRBV6-4 TRBD2 TRBJ2-3 many
CASSQGLVAFF TGTGCCAGCAGCCAAGGACTGGTAGCTTTCTTT TRBV14 NA TRBJ1-1 NA
CASSSSGSVYNEQFF TGTGCCAGCAGCTCTAGCGGGAGTGTTTACAATGAGCAGTTCTTC TRBV7-2 TRBD2 TRBJ2-1 NA
CASSVAPGGTNQPQHF TGTGCCAGCAGCGTAGCCCCAGGGGGTACCAATCAGCCCCAGCATTTT TRBV7-2 TRBD1 TRBJ1-5 NA
CASSPSLNTEAFF TGTGCCAGCTCACCTTCATTGAACACTGAAGCTTTCTTT TRBV18 NA TRBJ1-1 many
CASSSAGQMNTEAFF TGTGCCAGCAGCTCGGCGGGACAGATGAACACTGAAGCTTTCTTT TRBV6-2/TRBV6-3 TRBD1 TRBJ1-1 many
CASSPGLAGGSGKNIQYF TGTGCCAGCAGTCCGGGACTAGCGGGGGGATCGGGCAAAAACATTCAGTACTTC TRBV12-3/TRBV12-4 TRBD2 TRBJ2-4 many
CASSQGSGPGGEQFF TGTGCCAGCAGCCAAGGTAGCGGCCCTGGGGGTGAGCAGTTCTTC TRBV3-1 NA TRBJ2-1 few
CASSIWGGTGSNQPQHF TGTGCCAGTAGTATTTGGGGAGGGACAGGTAGCAATCAGCCCCAGCATTTT TRBV19 TRBD1 TRBJ1-5 many
CASSLGQVGTDTQYF TGTGCCAGCAGCCTGGGACAGGTCGGCACAGATACGCAGTATTTT TRBV28 TRBD1 TRBJ2-3 many
CASSLRRLTGELFF TGTGCCAGCAGCTTACGCAGACTTACCGGGGAGCTGTTTTTT TRBV7-2 NA TRBJ2-2 many